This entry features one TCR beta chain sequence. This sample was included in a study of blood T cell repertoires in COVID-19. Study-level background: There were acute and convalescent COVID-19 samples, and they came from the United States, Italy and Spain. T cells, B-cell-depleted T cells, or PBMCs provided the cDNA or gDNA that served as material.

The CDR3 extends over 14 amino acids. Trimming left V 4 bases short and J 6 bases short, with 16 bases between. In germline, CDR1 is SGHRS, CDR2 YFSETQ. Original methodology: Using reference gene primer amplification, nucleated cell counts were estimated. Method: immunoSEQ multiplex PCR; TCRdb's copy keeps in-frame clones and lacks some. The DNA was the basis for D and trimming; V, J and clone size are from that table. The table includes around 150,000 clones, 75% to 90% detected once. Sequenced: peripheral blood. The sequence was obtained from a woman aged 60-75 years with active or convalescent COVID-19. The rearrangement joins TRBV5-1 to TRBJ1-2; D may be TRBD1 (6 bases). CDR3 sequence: CASSDGGREDGYTF. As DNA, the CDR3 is TGCGCCAGCAGCGACGGGGGCCGGGAGGATGGCTACACCTTC.